This note documents a single T cell receptor beta chain sequence. Its antigen has not been determined. No per-base quality is available; no much larger clone lies one base away. The data are from a study of radiation and T cells in renal cell carcinoma (dated by TCRdb to 2020 to 2021). Regarding the study in general: The samples were drawn from a clinical trial, where primary renal cell carcinomas were treated with 15 Gy of stereotactic body radiation therapy and then removed by nephrectomy 4 weeks afterward. A total of 53 samples underwent TCR beta sequencing, made up of approximately 26 tumors and about 27 peripheral blood samples. Across all 50 or so samples, under 4,500,000 unique CDR3 nucleotide sequences, encoding approximately 2.5 million unique CDR3 amino acid sequences, were identified. The study at large found these results: Because no pretreatment tumor biopsies were available, whether clonotypes were present in the tumor at baseline could not be determined. Effects of radiation dose or scheduling on the TCR repertoire could not be addressed with the single-armed trial design. An increase in top tumor clonotypes in blood was observed from baseline to 2 weeks post-radiation, followed by contraction by 4 weeks, which was taken to suggest transient expansion of tumor-resident clones. Blood repertoire dynamics were not followed beyond 4 weeks after treatment.

The CDR3 contains 14 residues, cysteine and phenylalanine counted. Just the 42-base CDR3 DNA is kept, in frame starting at base 1. The V end loses 4 bases and the J end loses 6 bases, and a stretch of 13 bases separates them. CDR1 and CDR2, looked up from the germline V gene, are WSHSY and SAAADI. Following the manufacturer's recommendations, the immunoSEQ kit was used to generate TCR beta libraries from genomic DNA. To prepare libraries, a first multiplex PCR with proprietary primers was run, followed by a second PCR that added unique barcodes, and a bead cleanup was done after each round. A positive control reaction and a negative control reaction, both provided in the kit, were run with every batch of samples. The final libraries were assessed on an Agilent 4200 TapeStation D1000 ScreenTape, pooled by volume, and quantified by qPCR. Sequencing ran on an Illumina NextSeq500 with a MidOutput 150-cycle cartridge, using 156 Read1 and 15 Index1 cycles with kit custom primers. The pooled library was loaded at around 1.1 pM with an approximately 21% PhiX control spike-in. Processing in the source paper ran as follows. The vendor-processed data were analyzed in R, and a clonotype was defined as all T cells that share the same CDR3 nucleotide sequence. For clone abundance analyses, frequencies were normalized to the 10,000 most abundant clones per sample. Public T cell clones, which averaged fewer than five per sample, were excluded before analysis. An abundance difference of at least 32-fold between compartments was the criterion for calling clonotypes tumor-enriched or baseline blood-enriched. A beta-binomial differential abundance model was used to identify clonotypes that were expanded or contracted between blood time points. Tumor-blood repertoire similarity was measured with the Baroni-Urbani and Buser coefficient, and group comparisons used two-tailed Wilcoxon tests in R. TCRdb stores this immuneACCESS table with in-frame sequences only. Part of the clones is absent; in the studies checked, under half of the shortfall reflects unresolved V genes, and no reason is known for the rest. V and J calls plus clone size are reproduced from that table; the DNA served to infer D and trimming. Within this sample are about 91,000 clones, with approximately 83% of them counted one time only. In total, the top ten clones hold approximately 6.4% of the sample.

The time point label on this specimen signifies: baseline pretreatment blood. According to the study, the label for this sample's treatment or condition signals: 15 Gy SBRT to primary tumor, nephrectomy 4 weeks later. Serial peripheral blood from radiation-treated patients was sampled at baseline, 2 weeks and 4 weeks after SBRT to track tumor-enriched clonotypes. Every patient had renal cell carcinoma of clear cell pathology. Genomic DNA for TCR sequencing was prepared using the QIAamp DNA Blood Mini Kit (Qiagen). The analyses included just those samples that passed every quality control check. Sequences were derived from blood, sampled from a patient whose treatment included radiotherapy and nephrectomy. The chain joins TRBV10-2 to TRBJ2-1; possibly the D gene is TRBD2, per 5 matching bases. The sequence was obtained from a man between 60 and 75 years old with renal cell carcinoma. At the DNA level, the sequence is TGCGCCAGCAGTGCCGGGGTCTTAGCCAATGAGCAGTTCTTC. Its translation reads: CASSAGVLANEQFF.